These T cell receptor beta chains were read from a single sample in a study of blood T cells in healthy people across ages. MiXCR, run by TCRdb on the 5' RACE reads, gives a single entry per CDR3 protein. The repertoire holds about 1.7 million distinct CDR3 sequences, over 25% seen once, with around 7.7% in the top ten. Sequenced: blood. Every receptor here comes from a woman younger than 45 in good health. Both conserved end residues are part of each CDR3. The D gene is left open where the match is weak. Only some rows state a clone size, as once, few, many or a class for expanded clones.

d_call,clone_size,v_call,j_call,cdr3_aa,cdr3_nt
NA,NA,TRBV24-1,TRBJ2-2,CATSDIYTGELFF,TGTGCCACCAGTGATATCTACACCGGGGAGCTGTTTTTT
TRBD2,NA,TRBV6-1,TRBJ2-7,CASSPPGLAGESYNEQYF,TGTGCCAGCAGTCCGCCGGGACTAGCGGGGGAGTCCTACAATGAGCAGTACTTC
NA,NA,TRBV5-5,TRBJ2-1,CASSPLVSGHEQFF,TGTGCCAGCAGCCCCCTCGTGTCGGGGCATGAGCAGTTCTTC
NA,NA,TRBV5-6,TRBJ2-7,CASSSGLAWNEQYF,TGTGCCAGCAGCTCGGGACTTGCTTGGAACGAGCAGTACTTC
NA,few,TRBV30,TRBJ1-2,CAWRVTGAGFNYGYTF,TGTGCCTGGAGAGTTACCGGGGCAGGTTTTAACTATGGCTACACCTTC
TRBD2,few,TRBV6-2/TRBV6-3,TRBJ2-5,CASSSIMTSGRSETQYF,TGTGCCAGCAGTTCCATCATGACTAGCGGGAGATCAGAGACCCAGTACTTC
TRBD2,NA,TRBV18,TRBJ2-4,CASSPSAGGPFRNEQYF,TGTGCCAGCTCACCAAGTGCGGGAGGGCCCTTTCGCAATGAGCAGTACTTC
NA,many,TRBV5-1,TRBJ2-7,CASSWDILYEQYF,TGCGCCAGCAGCTGGGACATACTCTACGAGCAGTACTTC
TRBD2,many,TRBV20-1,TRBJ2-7,CSAGLAGRSYEQYF,TGCAGTGCTGGACTAGCGGGCCGATCCTACGAGCAGTACTTC
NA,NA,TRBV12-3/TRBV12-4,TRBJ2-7,CASSTVYPFSEYEQYF,TGTGCCAGCAGTACTGTGTACCCCTTTTCCGAGTACGAGCAGTACTTC
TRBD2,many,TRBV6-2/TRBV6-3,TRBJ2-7,CASSLSGRNYEQYF,TGTGCCAGCAGTCTTAGCGGGAGGAACTACGAGCAGTACTTC
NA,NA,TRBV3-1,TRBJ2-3,CASSQKGTVWRTDTQYF,TGTGCCAGCAGCCAAAAAGGGACCGTGTGGAGAACAGATACGCAGTATTTT
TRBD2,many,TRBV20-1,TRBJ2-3,CSANREASTDTQYF,TGCAGTGCTAACCGGGAGGCTAGCACAGATACGCAGTATTTT
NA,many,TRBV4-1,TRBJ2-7,CASSQDQVEQYF,TGCGCCAGCAGCCAAGATCAGGTCGAGCAGTACTTC
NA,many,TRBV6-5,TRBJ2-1,CATTPGAGLYLHEQFF,TGTGCCACAACACCTGGGGCGGGCCTTTACCTACATGAGCAGTTCTTC
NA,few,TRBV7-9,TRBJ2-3,CASSLGSGIRNTDTQYF,TGTGCCAGCAGCTTAGGGTCGGGGATCCGAAACACAGATACGCAGTATTTT
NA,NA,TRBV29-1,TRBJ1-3,CSVESRRGVGNTIYF,TGCAGCGTTGAGTCCCGGCGAGGCGTAGGAAACACCATATATTTT
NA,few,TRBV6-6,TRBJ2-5,CASSYLGPEETQYF,TGTGCCAGCAGTTACCTAGGGCCGGAGGAGACCCAGTACTTC
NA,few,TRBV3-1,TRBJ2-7,CASSQGWQIYEQYF,TGTGCCAGCAGCCAAGGGTGGCAGATCTACGAGCAGTACTTC
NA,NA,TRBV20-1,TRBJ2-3,CSAGSTGGTDTQYF,TGCAGTGCTGGCAGTACGGGTGGCACAGATACGCAGTATTTT
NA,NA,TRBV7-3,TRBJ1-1,CASSSVHNTEAFF,TGTGCCAGCAGCTCCGTTCACAACACTGAAGCTTTCTTT
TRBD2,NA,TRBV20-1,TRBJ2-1,CSAGGAGSSYNEQFF,TGCAGTGCCGGGGGAGCGGGGAGCTCCTACAATGAGCAGTTCTTC
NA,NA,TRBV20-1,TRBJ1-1,CSARLSRPNTEAFF,TGCAGTGCTAGACTATCCCGTCCGAACACTGAAGCTTTCTTT
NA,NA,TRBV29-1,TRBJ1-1,CSVVSLANRIEAFF,TGCAGCGTCGTGAGTTTGGCAAATCGGATTGAAGCTTTCTTT
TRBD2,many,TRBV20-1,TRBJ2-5,CSARDPSGSWTQYF,TGCAGTGCTAGAGATCCTAGCGGGAGTTGGACCCAGTACTTC
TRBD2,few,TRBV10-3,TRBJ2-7,CAISDAGGYEQYF,TGTGCCATCAGTGACGCGGGGGGCTACGAGCAGTACTTC
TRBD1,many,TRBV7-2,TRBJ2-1,CASSLQIPDRDRLGNEQFF,TGTGCCAGCAGCCTCCAAATCCCCGACCGGGACAGGCTGGGCAATGAGCAGTTCTTC
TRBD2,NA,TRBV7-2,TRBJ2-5,CASSPLVAGEETQYF,TGTGCCAGCAGCCCCCTCGTAGCGGGGGAAGAGACCCAGTACTTC
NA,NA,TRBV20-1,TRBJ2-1,CSARPWGGLNNEQFF,TGCAGTGCTAGACCCTGGGGGGGGCTAAACAATGAGCAGTTCTTC
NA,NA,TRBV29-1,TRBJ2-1,CSVPGDLTDEQFF,TGCAGCGTTCCCGGAGACCTTACGGATGAGCAGTTCTTC
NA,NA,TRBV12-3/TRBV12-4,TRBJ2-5,CASSLNLKRETQYF,TGTGCCAGCAGCCTCAACTTGAAGAGAGAGACCCAGTACTTC
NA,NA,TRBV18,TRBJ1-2,CASSPSQGRDGYTF,TGTGCCAGCTCACCATCCCAGGGGCGGGATGGCTACACCTTC
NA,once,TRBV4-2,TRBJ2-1,CASSQGQTSDSYNEQFF,TGTGCCAGCAGCCAGGGACAAACTAGCGACTCCTACAATGAGCAGTTCTTC
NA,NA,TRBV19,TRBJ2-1,CASSINRGNNEQFF,TGTGCCAGTAGTATTAATAGGGGAAACAATGAGCAGTTCTTC
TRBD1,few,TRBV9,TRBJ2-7,CASSVGTGYDEQYF,TGTGCCAGCAGCGTAGGGACAGGGTATGACGAGCAGTACTTC
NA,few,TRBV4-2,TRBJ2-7,CASSQGPGTSYEQYF,TGTGCCAGCAGCCAAGGACCGGGAACAAGTTACGAGCAGTACTTC
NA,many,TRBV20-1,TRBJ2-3,CSAPRSTDTQYF,TGCAGTGCTCCTCGGAGCACAGATACGCAGTATTTT
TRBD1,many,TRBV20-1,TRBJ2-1,CSASTGTGSYNEQFF,TGCAGTGCCTCCACCGGGACAGGCTCCTACAATGAGCAGTTCTTC
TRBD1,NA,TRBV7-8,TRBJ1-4,CASSLQYRGGEKLFF,TGTGCCAGCAGCTTACAATACAGGGGGGGAGAAAAACTGTTTTTT
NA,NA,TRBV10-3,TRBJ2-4,CATGTAAKNIQYF,TGTGCCACAGGGACGGCCGCCAAAAACATTCAGTACTTC
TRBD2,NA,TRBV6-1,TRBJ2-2,CASRQLLAGSHTGELFF,TGTGCCAGCAGACAACTCCTAGCGGGGTCACACACCGGGGAGCTGTTTTTT
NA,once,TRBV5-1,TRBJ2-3,CASSPEQGITDTQYF,TGCGCCAGCAGCCCCGAGCAGGGTATCACAGATACGCAGTATTTT